Shown below are 32 T cell receptor beta chains from a single sample sequenced in a study of blood T cells in healthy people across ages. A second PCR, run for about 6 to 11 cycles, used a sample-barcoded 5' primer plus a J-beta primer mix. TCRdb processed the 5' RACE reads anew with MiXCR; each CDR3 protein has one entry. The sample includes about 690,000 distinct CDR3 sequences, 35% to 50% of them seen just once. The sequenced sample consisted of blood. The origin of the receptors is a man older than 75 in good health.

The chain recombines TRBV3-1 with TRBJ2-1; D is unclear. The ends were cut back, 1 base at V and 7 bases at J, with 8 bases in the middle. Per the germline V gene, CDR1 is LGHDT and CDR2 is YNNKEL (reference sequence). This CDR3 contains 13 residues. The DNA for the CDR3 is TGTGCCAGCAGCCAAGTTGCTTTTAATGAGCAGTTCTTC. It specifies CASSQVAFNEQFF.

At least ten counts were recorded for this clonotype. The chain recombines TRBV4-2 with TRBJ2-1; no reliable D call. The V gene lost 2 bases and the J gene lost 0 bases, with 14 bases spanning the gap. The CDR3 covers 17 residues. Germline assignment: CDR1 LGHNA and CDR2 YNFKEQ. CDR3 DNA: TGTGCCAGCAGCCAATACCCACTGGCAAGCTCCTACAATGAGCAGTTCTTC. Protein: CASSQYPLASSYNEQFF.

This clonotype occurred many times. The chain joins TRBV29-1 to TRBJ2-4; 7 bases map to TRBD2. Germline V gene lookup returns CDR1 SQVTM and CDR2 ANQGSEA. This CDR3 is built from 12 residues. Germline trimming cut 4 bases from V and 4 bases from J; bases unmatched to any gene: 1. CDR3 amino acids: CSVGGGKNIQYF. DNA of the CDR3: TGCAGCGTTGGGGGGGGTAAAAACATTCAGTACTTC.

The chain uses TRBV4-1 and TRBJ2-7; 9 bases are a match to TRBD1. Germline assignment: CDR1 MGHRA and CDR2 YSYEKL. This CDR3 contains 14 residues. Germline trimming cut 4 bases from V and 3 bases from J; bases unmatched to any gene: 4. The CDR3 is CASSRRDRDYEQYF. The CDR3 bases are TGCGCCAGCAGCCGCCGGGACAGGGACTACGAGCAGTACTTC.

This clonotype came up a few times. The chain carries TRBV20-1 and TRBJ2-7; TRBD2 is a possible D gene (5 bases). Germline V gene data show CDR1 as DFQATT and CDR2 as SNEGSKA (reference sequence). The CDR3 runs to 13 residues. The V end was cut by 3 bases, the J end by 6 bases, with 15 bases between. The CDR3 spells CSARVAVGSEQYF. CDR3 nucleotide sequence: TGCAGTGCTAGGGTTGCTGTAGGGAGCGAGCAGTACTTC.

This chain connects TRBV3-1 to TRBJ2-1; 10 bases agree with TRBD2. The CDR3 spans 15 residues. Germline V gives CDR1 LGHDT, CDR2 YNNKEL (reference sequence). With V trimmed by 4 bases and J by 13 bases, 13 bases remained unmatched. The CDR3 region is CASSRGAASGRRQFF. Here the CDR3 DNA reads TGTGCCAGCAGCCGGGGAGCCGCTAGCGGGAGAAGACAGTTCTTC.

The rearrangement uses TRBV12-5 and TRBJ2-7, with 8 nucleotides matching TRBD1. The J call may be incorrect, as the DNA end agrees better with TRBJ2-5. Germline values: CDR1 LGHNT, CDR2 FRNRAP. CDR3 length: 13 amino acids. CDR3 bases: TGTGCTAGTGCCAGACAGGGGTCAGAGACCCAGTACTTC. Translation gives CASARQGSETQYF.

DNA of the CDR3: TGCGCCAGCAGTAGGGGACAGGGTGGGTCCTACAATGAGCAGTTCTTC. This sequence encodes CASSRGQGGSYNEQFF. This chain uses TRBV10-1 with TRBJ2-1, with TRBD1 identical over 9 bases. The germline V gene has CDR1 WNHNN and CDR2 SYGVQD (reference sequence). V trimming: 5 bases; J trimming: 1 base; junction bases outside the gene matches: 6. The CDR3 length is 16 residues.

J is TRBJ2-5 and V is TRBV7-7; no definite D call. Looked up from germline, CDR1 is SSHAT and CDR2 is FNYEAQ (reference sequence). The V and J ends lost 5 bases and 5 bases respectively, with 9 bases between them. The CDR3 is 12 amino acids. DNA for the CDR3: TGTGCCAGCAGCGCCGACTGGGAGACCCAGTACTTC. Translated, it gives CASSADWETQYF.

V usage is TRBV7-2 and J usage is TRBJ2-7; 11 positions match TRBD2. The CDR3 runs to 15 residues. The J segment lost 3 bases and the V segment lost 4 bases, leaving 5 bases of the junction unmatched. The germline gives CDR1 SGHTA, CDR2 FQGNSA. The CDR3: CASSSTSGGGYEQYF. CDR3 nucleotide sequence: TGTGCCAGCAGCTCAACTAGCGGGGGAGGCTACGAGCAGTACTTC.

The CDR3 DNA reads TGCAGTGCTACGGAGGGGTTCGAGGCCCAGTACTTC. Amino acids: CSATEGFEAQYF. The V call is TRBV20-1, the J call TRBJ2-5, with D perhaps TRBD2 (6 bases). The CDR3 sequence is 12 residues long. CDR1 and CDR2 (germline): DFQATT, SNEGSKA (reference sequence). V was pared by 4 bases and J by 9 bases, with 15 bases between.

This clonotype was observed a few times. This sequence joins TRBV3-1 and TRBJ2-1; 8 nucleotides line up with TRBD2. The CDR3 extends over 16 amino acids. Germline V CDR1 and CDR2: LGHDT, YNNKEL (reference sequence). V lost 2 bases, J lost 3 bases, and 6 bases stayed unmatched. The CDR3 spells CASSQFIAGYYNEQFF. CDR3 nucleotides: TGTGCCAGCAGCCAATTCATAGCGGGGTACTACAATGAGCAGTTCTTC.

This clonotype has a handful of counts. V usage is TRBV29-1 and J usage is TRBJ1-2; D ambiguous. The germline V gene encodes CDR1 SQVTM and CDR2 ANQGSEA. The V end lost 4 bases, the J end lost 5 bases, and 14 bases lay between the germline ends. This CDR3 contains 13 residues. The CDR3 sequence is CSVGGSRTYGYTF. CDR3 DNA sequence: TGCAGCGTTGGAGGGTCCCGTACTTATGGCTACACCTTC.

V usage is TRBV21-1 and J usage is TRBJ1-5; the table names TRBD1, a call not compared with the DNA. TRBV21-1 is classified as a pseudogene. The CDR3 has 19 amino acids. In DNA, the CDR3 is TGTGCCAGCAGCAAAGCCATTGAGGCGATGGGGGGAAAATTCCAGCCCCAGCATTTT. Protein: CASSKAIEAMGGKFQPQHF.

There are a few counts of this clonotype. V and J are TRBV5-6 and TRBJ2-3; 8 bases agree with TRBD1. With V trimmed by 1 base and J by 2 bases, 3 bases remained unmatched. Germline assignment: CDR1 SGHDT and CDR2 YYEEEE. This CDR3 is built from 15 residues. CDR3 region: CASSLPGGNTDTQYF. In DNA, the CDR3 is TGTGCCAGCAGCTTGCCAGGGGGCAACACAGATACGCAGTATTTT.

V is TRBV11-2 and J is TRBJ1-1; D might be TRBD1 (6 bases). V was trimmed by 6 bases and J by 0 bases, leaving 20 bases between them. In germline, CDR1 is SGHAT, CDR2 FQNNGV. The CDR3 loop spans 17 amino acids. The CDR3 region has the DNA TGTGCCAGCAGTCCCCAGTTATTTGCAGGGGTGAACACTGAAGCTTTCTTT. As protein: CASSPQLFAGVNTEAFF.

This clonotype was recorded a few times. The J gene is TRBJ2-3, the V gene TRBV5-1; tentatively, D is TRBD1 or TRBD2 (5 bases each). The germline V and J ends were trimmed by 3 bases and 3 bases, with 14 bases remaining between them. Germline values: CDR1 SGHRS, CDR2 YFSETQ. The CDR3 runs to 15 residues. The CDR3 reads CASSSGRDRTDTQYF. Here the CDR3 DNA reads TGCGCCAGCAGCTCTGGACGGGACCGGACAGATACGCAGTATTTT.

This clonotype was counted once. The V call is TRBV6-2 or TRBV6-3, the J call TRBJ1-2; TRBD1 is a possible D gene (6 bases). Trimming shortened V by 5 bases and J by 3 bases, and 19 bases separated the two germline ends. The CDR3 sequence is 16 residues long. Germline CDR1 is MNHEY and CDR2 is SVGEGT. CDR3 DNA: TGTGCCAGCAGTGGGCAACAGGGCTTTGCACACTATGGCTACACCTTC. Protein: CASSGQQGFAHYGYTF.

The chain uses TRBV5-1 and TRBJ2-7, with D maybe TRBD1 (6 bases). There are 14 residues in the CDR3. V was clipped by 0 bases and J by 3 bases, with 10 bases between them. Germline CDR1 SGHRS, CDR2 YFSETQ. The CDR3 sequence is CASSLAGHIYEQYF. In DNA, the CDR3 is TGCGCCAGCAGCTTGGCGGGACACATCTACGAGCAGTACTTC.

This clonotype came up a few times. This rearrangement joins TRBV27 to TRBJ2-1; D may be TRBD2 (7 bases). Germline-derived CDR1 and CDR2 are MNHEY and SMNVEV (reference sequence). V shed 5 bases and J shed 9 bases, with 20 bases lying between them. The CDR3 covers 15 residues. The CDR3 nucleotides read TGTGCCAGCAGTGGGCCCTCTCGGGGGGCCGGTGAGCAGTTCTTC. The encoded protein is CASSGPSRGAGEQFF.

The rearrangement joins TRBV6-2 or TRBV6-3 to TRBJ2-7, with no clear D. V was cut by 0 bases and J by 7 bases, with 13 bases left in between. The CDR3 contains 14 residues. Per germline, CDR1 MNHEY and CDR2 SVGEGT. This CDR3 reads CASSYSIGYNEQYF. In DNA form, the CDR3 reads TGTGCCAGCAGTTACTCGATCGGATACAATGAGCAGTACTTC.

This clonotype has more than one count but fewer than ten. The V and J genes are TRBV15 and TRBJ2-5; 9 nucleotides line up with TRBD2. Germline trimming cut 0 bases from V and 4 bases from J; bases unmatched to any gene: 6. This CDR3 comprises 16 residues. Per germline, CDR1 LNHNV and CDR2 YYDKDF (reference sequence). The CDR3 region is CATSRDRAGGSETQYF. Here the CDR3 DNA reads TGTGCCACCAGCAGAGATAGAGCGGGGGGCTCAGAGACCCAGTACTTC.

This clonotype was found a few times. The genes are TRBV5-1 and TRBJ2-7, with 9 bases matching TRBD2. The CDR3 has 18 residues. Per the germline V gene, CDR1 is SGHRS and CDR2 is YFSETQ. With V trimmed by 0 bases and J by 2 bases, 12 bases remained unmatched. The CDR3 sequence: CASSLAQGGAGGAYEQYF. CDR3 nucleotides: TGCGCCAGCAGCTTGGCCCAAGGAGGAGCGGGAGGAGCCTACGAGCAGTACTTC.

Regarding this clonotype: The germline gene is not matched at one end of the junction; a read error may be the cause. The J gene is TRBJ2-1, the V gene TRBV2; 9 bases agree with TRBD2. Germline V gene lookup returns CDR1 SNHLY and CDR2 FYNNEI. The CDR3 is made up of 14 amino acids. The CDR3 region has the DNA TGTGCCAGCAGTAAAGCGCTAGCGGGACGGGAGCAGTTCTTC. Its translation is CASSKALAGREQFF.

This sequence joins TRBV6-5 and TRBJ2-5; 11 bases align to TRBD1. Germline loops: CDR1 MNHEY, CDR2 SVGAGI. V lost 6 bases, J lost 5 bases, and 5 bases stayed unmatched. The CDR3 runs to 14 residues. CDR3: CASRPWDRGETQYF. CDR3 nucleotides: TGTGCCAGCAGACCCTGGGACAGGGGGGAGACCCAGTACTTC.

The chain combines TRBV9 with TRBJ2-1; TRBD2 matches 14 bases. Per germline, CDR1 SGDLS and CDR2 YYNGEE. This CDR3 is 17 amino acids long. Unmatched junction bases numbered 10, after V lost 3 bases and J lost 8 bases. In DNA, the CDR3 is TGTGCCAGCAGCGCCCGGACTAGCGGGAGGTTGTTGGATGAGCAGTTCTTC. Amino acid sequence: CASSARTSGRLLDEQFF.

A few counts support this clonotype. The chain has TRBV6-2 or TRBV6-3 and TRBJ2-7; D is perhaps TRBD1 (5 bases). Germline V CDR1 and CDR2: MNHEY, SVGEGT. Trimming stripped 6 bases from V and 7 bases from J, with 16 bases between. This CDR3 is built from 13 residues. The DNA of the CDR3 is TGTGCCAGCAGGCCTGACAGCTACAATGAGCAGTACTTC. Its translation is CASRPDSYNEQYF.

The V and J genes are TRBV3-1 and TRBJ2-1; 7 bases align to TRBD1. V shed 4 bases and J 9 bases; nucleotides not matched to a gene: 9. CDR1 is LGHDT and CDR2 is YNNKEL in the germline V gene (reference sequence). The CDR3 is 14 residues long. The CDR3 loop is CASSPLTGNLEQFF. The CDR3 region has the DNA TGTGCCAGCAGCCCCCTGACAGGGAATCTTGAGCAGTTCTTC.

This clonotype was seen a few times. The chain employs TRBV5-8 and TRBJ2-5; the match to TRBD1 covers 8 bases. Germline V CDR1 and CDR2: SGHTS, YDEGEE. This CDR3 has 14 residues. V was clipped by 1 base and J by 4 bases; unmatched bases: 3. The CDR3 loop is CASSLIGTGETQYF. For the CDR3, the DNA is TGTGCCAGCAGCTTGATTGGGACAGGAGAGACCCAGTACTTC.

V usage is TRBV6-5 and J usage is TRBJ2-3, with 9 positions matching TRBD2. This CDR3 spans 16 amino acids. With V trimmed by 2 bases and J by 5 bases, 8 bases remained unmatched. Per the germline V gene, CDR1 is MNHEY and CDR2 is SVGAGI. The CDR3 coding sequence is TGTGCCAGCAGTTACGCTGGCGGGAGGGCCGTAGATACGCAGTATTTT. It is translated as CASSYAGGRAVDTQYF.

The chain's CDR3 is CSARDTKTDTQYF. CDR3 coding DNA: TGCAGTGCCCGGGACACCAAAACAGATACGCAGTATTTT. The gene calls are TRBV20-1 and TRBJ2-3; possible D gene TRBD1, 6 bases. The CDR3 loop spans 13 amino acids. V shed 6 bases and J shed 3 bases, with 13 bases lying between them. Germline-derived CDR1 and CDR2 are DFQATT and SNEGSKA (reference sequence).

In this sample, this clonotype turned up a few times. This clone may be a read error of a much larger clone one base away. The V and J genes are TRBV7-2 and TRBJ2-3; the D is unclear. The CDR3 runs to 15 residues. The ends were cut back, 1 base at V and 2 bases at J, with 10 bases in the middle. Germline loops: CDR1 SGHTA, CDR2 FQGNSA. The CDR3 region has the DNA TGTGCCAGCAGCTTAGGCTATTCTAACACAGATACGCAGTATTTT. Amino acid sequence: CASSLGYSNTDTQYF.